This is a list of T cell receptor beta chains from one sample in a study of T cells after yellow fever vaccination. TCRdb redid the calling of the 5' RACE reads with MiXCR, one entry per CDR3 protein. The data show about 340,000 distinct CDR3 sequences, with about 9.5% seen just once and 15% to 20% held by the top ten. The source material was PBMCs, sampled on the day of the first yellow fever vaccination. Every receptor here comes from a man between 18 and 35 years old who received the YFV17D yellow fever vaccine. CDR3s include the opening cysteine and the closing phenylalanine or tryptophan. A D gene is named only where the DNA matches it firmly. Size is omitted from some rows. Given values are once, few, many or a class for expanded clones.

.,TRBJ1-1,13,TRBV19,few,CASNYREDTEAFF
.,TRBJ1-5,14,TRBV5-5,few,CASSSGGGNQPQHF
.,TRBJ2-2,15,TRBV12-3/TRBV12-4,few,CASSLGLGSLRELFF
.,TRBJ1-5,15,TRBV5-1,.,CASSLSGEPGQPQHF
TRBD2,TRBJ2-3,15,TRBV4-3,many,CASSQVGAGGDTQYF
TRBD1,TRBJ2-1,13,TRBV7-9,few,CASSLAGGAEQFF
TRBD2,TRBJ2-1,15,TRBV11-2,many,CASRPTSGVDNEQFF
.,TRBJ2-3,12,TRBV24-1,few,CATSDFPDTQYF
.,TRBJ2-3,15,TRBV24-1,.,CATSEAGAGTDTQYF
.,TRBJ2-1,15,TRBV7-2,few,CASSTQGGSYNEQFF
.,TRBJ2-5,13,TRBV11-3,few,CASSLGVRETQYF
TRBD1,TRBJ1-5,14,TRBV20-1,many,CSAGQEGFYQPQHF
.,TRBJ2-2,16,TRBV9,.,CASSPRGETNTGELFF
.,TRBJ1-4,13,TRBV12-3/TRBV12-4,few,CASSFRVNEKLFF
.,TRBJ2-2,14,TRBV6-2/TRBV6-3,few,CASSSPLEAGELFF
TRBD2,TRBJ2-2,15,TRBV9,many,CASTVGGPNTGELFF
.,TRBJ1-1,16,TRBV5-4,few,CASSLGGAGGNTEAFF
TRBD2,TRBJ2-5,20,TRBV11-2,many,CASSSLPTRRGSPTGETQYF
.,TRBJ1-6,14,TRBV20-1,few,CSAPRGQEVSPLHF
.,TRBJ1-2,14,TRBV5-1,.,CASSSGPANYGYTF
.,TRBJ1-2,12,TRBV12-3/TRBV12-4,few,CAVGTGNYGYTF
.,TRBJ1-2,13,TRBV7-2,few,CASSPPRAYGYTF
.,TRBJ1-2,12,TRBV12-3/TRBV12-4,many,CASSPVVRGYTF
.,TRBJ2-7,13,TRBV12-3/TRBV12-4,many,CASSLWQDYEQYF
.,TRBJ2-3,13,TRBV9,few,CASSVSITDTQYF
TRBD1,TRBJ2-7,14,TRBV7-8,many,CASNRQGYSYEQYF
.,TRBJ2-3,16,TRBV9,few,CASSVGWSGGTDTQYF
.,TRBJ2-3,14,TRBV5-1,few,CASGSDLNTDTQYF
.,TRBJ2-5,14,TRBV7-2,few,CASSWNGGQETQYF
.,TRBJ2-5,16,TRBV3-1,few,CASTPRLGAMLETQYF
.,TRBJ1-2,14,TRBV12-3/TRBV12-4,many,CASSARGRGYGYTF
TRBD1,TRBJ1-4,16,TRBV6-5,.,CASSSRTGETNEKLFF
.,TRBJ2-1,14,TRBV10-2,.,CASSDDYTYNEQFF
TRBD1,TRBJ2-1,13,TRBV6-6,few,CASSRQGGYEQFF
.,TRBJ2-3,12,TRBV24-1,few,CATSDDKDTQYF
TRBD1,TRBJ1-2,14,TRBV20-1,.,CTAGTGQGVGRYTF
TRBD1,TRBJ1-5,18,TRBV6-5,few,CASSSKGRRQGGLGSQHF